This TCR beta chain was retrieved from a study of T-cell reconstitution after alpha-beta-depleted transplantation in children. Study-level findings and limits: Reports say that about two months after transplant, the alpha-beta T cells came out of several hundred graft clones that had expanded.

This clonotype occurred a few times. As yet, its antigen is unknown. Preparation of the TCRbeta library was carried out with unique molecular identifiers. TCRdb re-called the PCR reads with MiXCR, one entry per CDR3 protein. The sample lists about 610,000 distinct CDR3 sequences, 25% to 30% seen once, with about 35% in the top ten. The CDR3 consists of 14 residues. V was pared by 4 bases and J by 7 bases, with 9 bases of the junction left unmatched. CDR1 and CDR2 (germline): DFQATT, SNEGSKA (reference sequence). The source was PBMCs, collected before TCRalphabeta/CD19-depleted stem cell transplant. The origin of this receptor is a boy under two years old with Wiskott-Aldrich syndrome, due to receive a stem cell transplant. The chain employs TRBV20-1 and TRBJ2-7, with TRBD2 matching 11 bases. The CDR3 DNA follows: TGCAGTGCTACAATAGCGGGAGGGCCGCGGGAGCAGTACTTC. It yields the protein CSATIAGGPREQYF.